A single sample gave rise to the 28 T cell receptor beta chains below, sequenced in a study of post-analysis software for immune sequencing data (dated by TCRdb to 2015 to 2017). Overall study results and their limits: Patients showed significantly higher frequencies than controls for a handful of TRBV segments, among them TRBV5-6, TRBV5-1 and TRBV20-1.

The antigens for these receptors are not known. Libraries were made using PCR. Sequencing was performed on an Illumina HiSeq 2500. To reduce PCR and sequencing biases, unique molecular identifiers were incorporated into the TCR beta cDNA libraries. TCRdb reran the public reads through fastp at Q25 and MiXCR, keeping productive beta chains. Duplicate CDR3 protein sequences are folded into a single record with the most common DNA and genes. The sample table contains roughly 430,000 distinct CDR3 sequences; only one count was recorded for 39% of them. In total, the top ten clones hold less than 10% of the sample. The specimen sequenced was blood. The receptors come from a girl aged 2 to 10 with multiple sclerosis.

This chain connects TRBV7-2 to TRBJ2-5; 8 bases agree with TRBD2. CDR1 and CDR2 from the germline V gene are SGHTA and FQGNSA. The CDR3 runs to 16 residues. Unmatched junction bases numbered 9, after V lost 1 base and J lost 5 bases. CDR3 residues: CASSLGSAGGSETQYF. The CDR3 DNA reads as TGTGCCAGCAGCTTAGGGTCGGCGGGGGGCAGCGAGACCCAGTACTTC.

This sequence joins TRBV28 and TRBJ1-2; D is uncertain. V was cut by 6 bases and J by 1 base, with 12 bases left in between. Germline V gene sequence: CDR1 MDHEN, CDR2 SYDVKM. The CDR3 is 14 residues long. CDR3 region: CASRGTPLNYGYTF. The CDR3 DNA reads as TGTGCCAGCAGAGGAACCCCACTTAACTATGGCTACACCTTC.

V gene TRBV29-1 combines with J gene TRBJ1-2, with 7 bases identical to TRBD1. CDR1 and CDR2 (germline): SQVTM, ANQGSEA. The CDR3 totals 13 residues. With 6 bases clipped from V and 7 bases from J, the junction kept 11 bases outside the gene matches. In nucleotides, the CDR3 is TGCAGCGTACGACGACAGGGTCTGGGTGGCTACACCTTC. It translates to CSVRRQGLGGYTF.

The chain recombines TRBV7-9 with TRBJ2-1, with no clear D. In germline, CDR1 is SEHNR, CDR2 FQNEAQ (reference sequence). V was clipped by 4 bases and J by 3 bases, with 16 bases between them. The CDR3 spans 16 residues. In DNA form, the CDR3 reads TGTGCCAGCAGCTCGCAATCCGGGCCGGGCTACAATGAGCAGTTCTTC. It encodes CASSSQSGPGYNEQFF. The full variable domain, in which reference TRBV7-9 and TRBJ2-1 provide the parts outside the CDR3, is DTGVSQNPRHKITKRGQNVTFRCDPISEHNRLYWYRQTLGQGPEFLTYFQNEAQLEKSRLLSDRFSAERPKGSFSTLEIQRTEQGDSAMYLCASSSQSGPGYNEQFFGPGTRLTVL.

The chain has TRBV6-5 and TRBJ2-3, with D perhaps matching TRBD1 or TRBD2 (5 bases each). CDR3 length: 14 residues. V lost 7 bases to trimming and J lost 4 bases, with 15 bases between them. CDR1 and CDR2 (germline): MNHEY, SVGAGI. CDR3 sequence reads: CASITTLGADTQYF. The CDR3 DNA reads TGTGCCAGCATAACCACCTTGGGGGCAGATACGCAGTATTTT.

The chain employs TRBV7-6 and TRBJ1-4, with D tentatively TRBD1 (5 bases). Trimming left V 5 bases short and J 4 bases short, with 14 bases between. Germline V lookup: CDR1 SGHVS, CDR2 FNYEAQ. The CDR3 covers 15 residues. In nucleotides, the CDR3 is TGTGCCAGCAGCCCCCGAGACAGACTTAATGAAAAACTGTTTTTT. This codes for CASSPRDRLNEKLFF.

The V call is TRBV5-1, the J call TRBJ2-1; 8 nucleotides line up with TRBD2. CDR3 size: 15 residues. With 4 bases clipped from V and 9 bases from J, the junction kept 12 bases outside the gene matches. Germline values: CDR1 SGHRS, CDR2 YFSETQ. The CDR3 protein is CASSEAGVGPSEQFF. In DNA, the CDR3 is TGCGCCAGCAGCGAAGCGGGGGTTGGACCAAGTGAGCAGTTCTTC.

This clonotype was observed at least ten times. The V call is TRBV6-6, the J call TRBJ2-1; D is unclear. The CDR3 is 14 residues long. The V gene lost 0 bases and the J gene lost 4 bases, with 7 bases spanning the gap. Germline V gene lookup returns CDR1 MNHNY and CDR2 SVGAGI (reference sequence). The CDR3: CASSYSAVYNEQFF. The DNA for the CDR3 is TGTGCCAGCAGTTACTCGGCCGTGTACAATGAGCAGTTCTTC.

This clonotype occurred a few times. As DNA, the CDR3 is TGTGCCAGCAGCGTTAGCGGGATTACCACAGATACGCAGTATTTT. Amino acid sequence: CASSVSGITTDTQYF. V is TRBV9 and J is TRBJ2-3, with 8 bases matching TRBD2. Germline-derived CDR1 and CDR2 are SGDLS and YYNGEE. CDR3 length equals 15 residues. Germline trimming cut 2 bases from V and 2 bases from J; bases unmatched to any gene: 4. Complete variable domain (other parts from reference TRBV9 and TRBJ2-3): DSGVTQTPKHLITATGQRVTLRCSPRSGDLSVYWYQQSLDQGLQFLIQYYNGEERAKGNILERFSAQQFPDLHSELNLSSLELGDSALYFCASSVSGITTDTQYFGPGTRLTVL.

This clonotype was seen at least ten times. The CDR3 DNA follows: TGCAGCGTTGATGGCCAGACCGCTAACTATGGCTACACCTTC. Its translation: CSVDGQTANYGYTF. The chain has TRBV29-1 and TRBJ1-2, with D unresolved. The CDR3 sequence is 14 residues long. Germline CDR1 and CDR2: SQVTM and ANQGSEA. Trimming took off 3 bases at V and 0 bases at J, with 11 bases between the two ends.

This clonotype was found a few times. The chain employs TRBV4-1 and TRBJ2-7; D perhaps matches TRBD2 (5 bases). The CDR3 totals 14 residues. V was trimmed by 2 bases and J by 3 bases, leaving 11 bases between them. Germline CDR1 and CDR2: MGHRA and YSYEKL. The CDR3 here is CASSQFIGVYEQYF. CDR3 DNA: TGCGCCAGCAGCCAATTTATCGGGGTCTACGAGCAGTACTTC.

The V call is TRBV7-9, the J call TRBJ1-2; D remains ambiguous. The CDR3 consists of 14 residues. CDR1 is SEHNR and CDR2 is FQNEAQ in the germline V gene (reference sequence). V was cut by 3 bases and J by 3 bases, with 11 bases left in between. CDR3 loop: CASSLSSVHYGYTF. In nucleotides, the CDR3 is TGTGCCAGCAGCTTGAGTTCAGTGCACTATGGCTACACCTTC.

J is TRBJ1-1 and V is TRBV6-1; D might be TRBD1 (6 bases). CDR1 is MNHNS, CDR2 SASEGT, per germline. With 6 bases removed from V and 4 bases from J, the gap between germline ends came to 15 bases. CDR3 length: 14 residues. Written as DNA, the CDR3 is TGTGCCAGCAGGACCACTCAGGGGAGCACTGAAGCTTTCTTT. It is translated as CASRTTQGSTEAFF.

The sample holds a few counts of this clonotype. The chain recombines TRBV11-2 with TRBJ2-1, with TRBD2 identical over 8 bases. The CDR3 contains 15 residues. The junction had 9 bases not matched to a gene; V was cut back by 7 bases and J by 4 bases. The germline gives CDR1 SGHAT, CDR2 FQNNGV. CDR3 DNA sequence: TGTGCCAGCATGAAGGCTAGCGGGTATTACAATGAGCAGTTCTTC. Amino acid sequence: CASMKASGYYNEQFF.

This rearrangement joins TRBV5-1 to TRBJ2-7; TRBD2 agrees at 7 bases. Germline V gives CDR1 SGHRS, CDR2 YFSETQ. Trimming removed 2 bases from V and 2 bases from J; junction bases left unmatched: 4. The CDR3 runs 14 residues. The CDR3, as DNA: TGCGCCAGCAGCTTTAGCGGGTCCCCCTACGAGCAGTACTTC. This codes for CASSFSGSPYEQYF.

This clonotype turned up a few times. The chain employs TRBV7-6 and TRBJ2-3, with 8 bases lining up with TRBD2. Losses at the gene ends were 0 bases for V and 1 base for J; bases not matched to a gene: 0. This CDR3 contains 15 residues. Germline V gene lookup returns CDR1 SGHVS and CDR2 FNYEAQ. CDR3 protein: CASSLATSGTDTQYF. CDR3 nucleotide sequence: TGTGCCAGCAGCTTAGCGACTAGCGGCACAGATACGCAGTATTTT. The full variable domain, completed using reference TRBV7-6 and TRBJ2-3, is GAGVSQSPRYKVTKRGQDVALRCDPISGHVSLYWYRQALGQGPEFLTYFNYEAQQDKSGLPNDRFSAERPEGSISTLTIQRTEQRDSAMYRCASSLATSGTDTQYFGPGTRLTVL.

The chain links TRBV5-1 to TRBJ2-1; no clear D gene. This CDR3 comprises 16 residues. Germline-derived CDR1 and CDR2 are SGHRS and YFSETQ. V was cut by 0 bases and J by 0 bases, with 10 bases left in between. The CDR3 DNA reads TGCGCCAGCAGCTTGGGCACCCACCTCTCCTACAATGAGCAGTTCTTC. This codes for CASSLGTHLSYNEQFF.

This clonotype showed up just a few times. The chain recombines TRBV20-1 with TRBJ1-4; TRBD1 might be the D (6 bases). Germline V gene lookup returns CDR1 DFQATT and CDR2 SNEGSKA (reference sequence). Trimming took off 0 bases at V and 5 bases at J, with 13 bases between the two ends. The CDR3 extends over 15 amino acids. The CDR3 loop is CSARDLRQGNEKLFF. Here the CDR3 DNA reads TGCAGTGCTAGAGATCTGCGTCAGGGGAATGAAAAACTGTTTTTT.

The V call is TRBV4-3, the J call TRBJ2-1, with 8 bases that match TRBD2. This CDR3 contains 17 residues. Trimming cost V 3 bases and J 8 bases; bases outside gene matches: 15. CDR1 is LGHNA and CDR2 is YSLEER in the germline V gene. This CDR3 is CASSHEHSRGGPDEQFF. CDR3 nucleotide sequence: TGCGCCAGCAGCCATGAGCACTCCCGGGGGGGGCCGGATGAGCAGTTCTTC.

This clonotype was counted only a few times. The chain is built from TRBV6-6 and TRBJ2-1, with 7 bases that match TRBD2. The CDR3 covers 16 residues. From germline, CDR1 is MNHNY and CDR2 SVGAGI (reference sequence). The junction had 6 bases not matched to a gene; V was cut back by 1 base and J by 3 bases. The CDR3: CASSYYPSGIYNEQFF. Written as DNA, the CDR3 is TGTGCCAGCAGTTACTACCCAAGCGGGATCTACAATGAGCAGTTCTTC.

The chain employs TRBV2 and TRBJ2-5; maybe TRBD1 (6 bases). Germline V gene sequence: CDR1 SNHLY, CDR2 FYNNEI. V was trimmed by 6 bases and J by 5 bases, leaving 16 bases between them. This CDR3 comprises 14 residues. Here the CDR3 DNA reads TGTGCCAGCAGCGCGCAACAGGGCTTGGAGACCCAGTACTTC. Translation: CASSAQQGLETQYF.

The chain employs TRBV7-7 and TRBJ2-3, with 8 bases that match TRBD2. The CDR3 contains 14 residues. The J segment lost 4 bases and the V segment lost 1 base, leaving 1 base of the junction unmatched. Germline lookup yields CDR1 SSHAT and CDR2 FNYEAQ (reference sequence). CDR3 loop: CASSLGGGSDTQYF. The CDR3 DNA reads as TGTGCCAGCAGCTTAGGCGGGGGGTCAGATACGCAGTATTTT.

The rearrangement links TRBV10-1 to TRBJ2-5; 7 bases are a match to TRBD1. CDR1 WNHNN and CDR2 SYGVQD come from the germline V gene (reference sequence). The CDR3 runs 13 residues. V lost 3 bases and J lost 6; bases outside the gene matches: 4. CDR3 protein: CASSDRGSQTQYF. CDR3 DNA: TGCGCCAGCAGTGACAGGGGGTCGCAGACCCAGTACTTC.

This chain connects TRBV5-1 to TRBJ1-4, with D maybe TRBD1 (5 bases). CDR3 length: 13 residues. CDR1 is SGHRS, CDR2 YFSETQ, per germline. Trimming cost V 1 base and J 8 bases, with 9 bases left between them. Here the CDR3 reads CASSLQGWEKLFF. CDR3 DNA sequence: TGCGCCAGCAGCTTGCAGGGTTGGGAAAAACTGTTTTTT.

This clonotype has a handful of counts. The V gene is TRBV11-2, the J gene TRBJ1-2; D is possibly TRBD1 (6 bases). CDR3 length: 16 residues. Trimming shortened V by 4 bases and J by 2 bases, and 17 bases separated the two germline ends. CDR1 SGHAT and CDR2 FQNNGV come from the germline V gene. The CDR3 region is CASSSTNRVPNYGYTF. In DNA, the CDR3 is TGTGCCAGCAGCTCAACTAACAGGGTTCCAAACTATGGCTACACCTTC. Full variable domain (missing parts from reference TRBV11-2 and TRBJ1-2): EAGVAQSPRYKIIEKRQSVAFWCNPISGHATLYWYQQILGQGPKLLIQFQNNGVVDDSQLPKDRFSAERLKGVDSTLKIQPAKLEDSAVYLCASSSTNRVPNYGYTFGSGTRLTVV.

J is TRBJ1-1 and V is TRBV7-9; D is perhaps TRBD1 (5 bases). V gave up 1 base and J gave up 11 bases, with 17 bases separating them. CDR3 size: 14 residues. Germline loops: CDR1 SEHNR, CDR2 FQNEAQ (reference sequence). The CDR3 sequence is CASSLEGTAPGAFF. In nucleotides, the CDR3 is TGTGCCAGCAGCTTAGAAGGGACGGCGCCGGGGGCTTTCTTT.

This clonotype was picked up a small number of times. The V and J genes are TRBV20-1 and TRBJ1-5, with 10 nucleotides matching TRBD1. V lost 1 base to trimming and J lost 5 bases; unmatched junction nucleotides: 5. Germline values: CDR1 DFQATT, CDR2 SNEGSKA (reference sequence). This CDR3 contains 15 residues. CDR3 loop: CSARAGQGEYQPQHF. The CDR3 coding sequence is TGCAGTGCTAGAGCTGGACAGGGGGAATATCAGCCCCAGCATTTT.

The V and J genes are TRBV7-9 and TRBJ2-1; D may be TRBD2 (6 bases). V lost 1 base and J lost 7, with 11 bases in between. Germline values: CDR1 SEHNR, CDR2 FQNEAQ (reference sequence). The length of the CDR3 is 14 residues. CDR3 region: CASSLGGVVNEQFF. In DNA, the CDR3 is TGTGCCAGCAGCTTAGGCGGGGTCGTAAATGAGCAGTTCTTC.